This note documents a single T cell receptor beta chain sequence. Sequenced by immunoSEQ multiplex PCR; TCRdb stores in-frame clones only, minus some. The sample lists roughly 200,000 clones, around 80% seen once, with 6.5% to 8.5% in the top ten. This record belongs to a study of blood T cell repertoires in COVID-19. At the level of the study: The origin of the acute and convalescent COVID-19 samples was the United States, Italy and Spain. PBMCs, B-cell-depleted T cells, or T cells provided the cDNA or gDNA that made up the material.

Enrolment of Seattle patients took place during active infection, and they were followed longitudinally. The CDR3 covers 15 residues. CDR1 and CDR2 from the germline V gene are LNHNV and YYDKDF (reference sequence). Trimming removed 0 bases from V and 7 bases from J; junction bases left unmatched: 3. The specimen sequenced was peripheral blood. The receptor was isolated from a woman in her forties with COVID-19, enrolled during active disease. V and J are TRBV15 and TRBJ2-1, with 10 bases identical to TRBD2. DNA for the CDR3: TGTGCCACCAGCAGAGATCTAGCGGGGGCAAATGAGCAGTTCTTC. It encodes CATSRDLAGANEQFF.